This T cell receptor (beta chain) is drawn from a study of T-cell reconstitution after alpha-beta-depleted transplantation in children. The study's findings and limits: In some patients, recipient T cells and intrathymic progenitors surviving conditioning explained high day-60 diversity.

Unique molecular identifiers tagged the TCRbeta library. MiXCR, run by TCRdb on the PCR reads, gives a single entry per CDR3 protein. The sample contains hundreds of thousands of distinct CDR3 sequences, around 7.5% of which appear only once. This clonotype was detected ten times or more. Its antigen is not known. The sequence was collected from a male patient under 18 who had a stem cell transplant for acute lymphoblastic leukemia, so the T cells may come from the graft donor. Sequences were derived from PBMCs, mostly from graft donor cells, sampled 180 days after TCRalphabeta/CD19-depleted stem cell transplant.

The CDR3 sequence: CATSPGYSGNTIYF. CDR3 coding DNA: TGTGCCACCTCCCCGGGGTACTCTGGAAACACCATATATTTT. The chain has TRBV12-3 or TRBV12-4 and TRBJ1-3; no definite D call. V was cut by 10 bases and J by 0 bases, with 13 bases left in between. The CDR3 length is 14 residues.